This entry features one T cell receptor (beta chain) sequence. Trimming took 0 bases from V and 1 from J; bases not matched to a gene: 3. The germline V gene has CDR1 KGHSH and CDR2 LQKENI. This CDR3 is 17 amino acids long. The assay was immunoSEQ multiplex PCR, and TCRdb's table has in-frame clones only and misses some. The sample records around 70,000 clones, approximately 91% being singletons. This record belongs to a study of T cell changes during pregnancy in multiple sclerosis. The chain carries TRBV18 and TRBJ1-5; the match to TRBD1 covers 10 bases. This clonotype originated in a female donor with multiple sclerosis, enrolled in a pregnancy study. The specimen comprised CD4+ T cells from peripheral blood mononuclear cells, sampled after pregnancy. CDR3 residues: CASSPPGQGSSNQPQHF. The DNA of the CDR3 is TGTGCCAGCTCACCACCGGGACAGGGGAGCAGCAATCAGCCCCAGCATTTT. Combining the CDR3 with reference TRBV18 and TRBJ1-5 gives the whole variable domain NAGVMQNPRHLVRRRGQEARLRCSPMKGHSHVYWYRQLPEEGLKFMVYLQKENIIDESGMPKERFSAEFPKEGPSILRIQQVVRGDSAAYFCASSPPGQGSSNQPQHFGDGTRLSIL.